The clone carrying this T cell receptor beta chain showed up just once. Its specificity is not known. This record belongs to a study of shared clonotypes between healthy human individuals. V lost 4 bases to trimming and J lost 6 bases; unmatched junction nucleotides: 9. The CDR3 length is 16 residues. The germline CDR1 and CDR2 sequences are MNHEY and SVGAGI. For sorted subsets, about 190 ng DNA per replicate equaled some 27,000 T cell genomes. Sequenced by immunoSEQ multiplex PCR; TCRdb stores in-frame clones only, minus some. The sample has roughly 1 million clones, approximately 80% seen once. Notes on the study in general: A generally larger estimated richness was seen in naive subsets than in memory subsets. Compared with clonotypes that all four donors shared, non-shared clonotypes had lower generation probabilities.

The J gene is TRBJ2-1, the V gene TRBV6-5; 10 bases fit TRBD1. Material for sequencing was memory CD4+ T cells from PBMCs. Subset given: CD45RA-negative fraction. The source of this sequence is a young man in good health. Some clones in this sample may be carry-over from other donors' samples. Here the CDR3 reads CASSLTGTGASNEQFF. The CDR3 bases are TGTGCCAGCAGTTTAACCGGGACAGGGGCCTCCAATGAGCAGTTCTTC.